This T cell receptor (beta chain) was captured by sequencing in a study of long-term antiretroviral therapy in people with HIV. Overall study context: The 2015 immediate-ART recommendation came about a decade after the earliest samples.

Trimming stripped 0 bases from V and 3 bases from J, with 14 bases between. Germline V gene data show CDR1 as LGHNA and CDR2 as YSLEER. The CDR3 totals 17 residues. Specimens held about 0.85-11 million cryopreserved PBMC prior to DNA extraction. Assay version v3.0 of immunoSEQ was used, and it was run at survey level. Libraries were prepared by immunoSEQ multiplex PCR; TCRdb keeps only in-frame clonotypes and omits some of them. The top ten hold around 5% of the sample, which has roughly 42,000 clones, about 89% seen once. As to this clone: What it recognizes is unknown.

General study results and limits: HIV repertoire CDR3 lengths ranged less widely than those of controls. Post-ART diversity increased but stayed below transplant donor controls.

The chain couples TRBV4-3 to TRBJ2-2, with a weak D call TRBD1 (6 bases). The sequence came from a woman between 45 and 65 years old with HIV. Sequencing was performed on unsorted PBMCs, taken 0.1 years before starting antiretroviral therapy. CDR3 protein: CASSQDVGSGDTGELFF. The CDR3 nucleotides are TGCGCCAGCAGCCAAGATGTCGGGTCAGGGGACACCGGGGAGCTGTTTTTT.